Listed below are T cell receptor beta chains from one sample, sequenced in a study of T cells in Graves' hyperthyroidism and ophthalmopathy. TCRdb reanalysed the multiplex PCR reads using MiXCR and keeps one entry per CDR3 protein. The profile shows about 640,000 distinct CDR3 sequences, nearly 45% of them singletons. Input material: peripheral blood or thyroid tissue (not recorded which). All receptors derive from an adult man with Graves' disease, either hyperthyroidism or ophthalmopathy (not recorded which). CDR3s include the opening cysteine and the closing phenylalanine or tryptophan.

TRBV29-1,TRBJ2-7,CSVEDTGPRYEQYF
TRBV27,TRBJ1-2,CASSRLGGAGYTF
TRBV2,TRBJ1-3,CASRADGGSGNTIYF
TRBV7-6,TRBJ1-1,CASSFYLPGGEGRTEAFF
TRBV10-3,TRBJ1-2,CASRGRGYGYTF
TRBV29-1,TRBJ1-1,CSVEDRGRDTEAFF
TRBV7-3,TRBJ1-1,CASSLGLWPRADTEAFF
TRBV19,TRBJ1-6,CASSLTTSSYNSPLHF
TRBV10-2,TRBJ1-2,CASSEPSRDGYTF
TRBV10-3,TRBJ2-5,CAIGGTAIETQYF
TRBV20-1,TRBJ1-5,CSAREQESSNQPQHF
TRBV5-1,TRBJ2-2,CASRRIPGQGAGGELFF
TRBV29-1,TRBJ2-7,CSVMARDEQYF
TRBV16,TRBJ2-7,CARRGRDEQYF
TRBV5-1,TRBJ1-1,CASSLALGMNTEAFF
TRBV24-1,TRBJ1-5,CATSDLREGAQPQHF
TRBV7-9,TRBJ2-7,CASSRTAYEQYF
TRBV7-2,TRBJ1-5,CAWSTFDRGENQPQHF
TRBV7-2,TRBJ1-1,CASSLDFMGITEAFF
TRBV6-1,TRBJ2-7,CASRRDRQGAYEQYF
TRBV7-8,TRBJ1-2,CASSLPGVPGYGYTF
TRBV9,TRBJ1-5,CASKLDRGLDQPQHF
TRBV7-9,TRBJ2-5,CASSPRGRETQYF
TRBV5-1,TRBJ2-7,CASSLELAKSYEQYF
TRBV9,TRBJ1-4,CASSPTVLNEKLFF
TRBV7-9,TRBJ1-6,CASVMAGNYNSPLHF
TRBV5-1,TRBJ2-7,CASSFFHSSYEQYF
TRBV7-8,TRBJ2-7,CASSLDDTVYEQCF
TRBV7-8,TRBJ2-7,CASSLEGSARTYEQYF
TRBV10-3,TRBJ2-7,CASSLGTGVDEQYF
TRBV24-1,TRBJ1-1,CATSDTTGGTEAFF
TRBV7-9,TRBJ2-5,CASSPRAGMWETQYF
TRBV20-1,TRBJ1-4,CSAREGGASEKLFF
TRBV7-2,TRBJ2-7,CASSLVPGGRDEQYF
TRBV2,TRBJ1-3,CASRNSRGAGNTIYF
TRBV2,TRBJ1-6,CATGTPSGSPLHF
TRBV5-1,TRBJ2-5,CASSFAGETQYF
TRBV12-3/TRBV12-4,TRBJ1-1,CASSGWGGTEAFF
TRBV19,TRBJ1-5,CASRSRGRRGNQPQHF
TRBV15,TRBJ1-6,CATSATGGGNSPLHF
TRBV20-1,TRBJ2-2,CSARYFRGSTGELFF
TRBV7-2,TRBJ2-7,CASSRDGTRLSYEQYF
TRBV7-2,TRBJ1-4,CASSQDRRGRKKLFF
TRBV20-1,TRBJ2-2,CSASPPGELFF
TRBV4-2,TRBJ1-3,CASSQKRTEAGNTIYF
TRBV9,TRBJ1-1,CASSSGTGGYTEAFF
TRBV9,TRBJ1-4,CASNQGGATNEKLFF